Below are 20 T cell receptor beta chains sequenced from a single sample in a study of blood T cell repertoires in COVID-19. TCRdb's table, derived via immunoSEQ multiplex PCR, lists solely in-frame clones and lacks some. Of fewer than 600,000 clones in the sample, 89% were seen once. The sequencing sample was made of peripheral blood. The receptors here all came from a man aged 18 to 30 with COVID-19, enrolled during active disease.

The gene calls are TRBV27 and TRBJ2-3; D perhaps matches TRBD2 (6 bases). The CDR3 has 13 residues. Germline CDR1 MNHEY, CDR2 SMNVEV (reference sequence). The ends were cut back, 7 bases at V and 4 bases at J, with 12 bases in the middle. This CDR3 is CASKSGVSDTQYF. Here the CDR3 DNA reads TGTGCCAGCAAGTCGGGGGTCTCAGATACGCAGTATTTT.

In DNA form, the CDR3 reads TGTGCCAGCTCAACAGGACGTTCACCCCTCCACTTT. Translation: CASSTGRSPLHF. The chain links TRBV18 to TRBJ1-6, with D perhaps matching TRBD1 (5 bases). Germline V lookup: CDR1 KGHSH, CDR2 LQKENI. The CDR3 has 12 amino acids. V was cut by 5 bases and J by 9 bases, with 8 bases left in between. The full variable domain, in which reference TRBV18 and TRBJ1-6 provide the parts outside the CDR3, is NAGVMQNPRHLVRRRGQEARLRCSPMKGHSHVYWYRQLPEEGLKFMVYLQKENIIDESGMPKERFSAEFPKEGPSILRIQQVVRGDSAAYFCASSTGRSPLHFGNGTRLTVT.

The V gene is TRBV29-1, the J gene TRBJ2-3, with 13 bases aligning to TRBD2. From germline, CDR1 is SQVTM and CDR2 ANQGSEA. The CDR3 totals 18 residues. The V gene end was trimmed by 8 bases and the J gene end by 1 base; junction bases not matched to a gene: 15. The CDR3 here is CSFRLAGGLEGRTDTQYF. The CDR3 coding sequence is TGCAGCTTCAGACTAGCGGGAGGTTTAGAGGGGCGCACAGATACGCAGTATTTT.

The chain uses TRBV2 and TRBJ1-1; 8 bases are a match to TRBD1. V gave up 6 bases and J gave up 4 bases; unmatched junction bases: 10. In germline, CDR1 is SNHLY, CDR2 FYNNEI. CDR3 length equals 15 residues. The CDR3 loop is CASRADRGFSTEAFF. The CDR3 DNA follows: TGTGCCAGCAGGGCCGACAGGGGATTCAGCACTGAAGCTTTCTTT.

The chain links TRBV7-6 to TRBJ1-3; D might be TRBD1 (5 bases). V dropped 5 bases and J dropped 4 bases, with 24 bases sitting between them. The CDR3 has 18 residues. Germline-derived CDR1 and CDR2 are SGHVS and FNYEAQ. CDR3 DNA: TGTGCCAGCAGCCCCTCGATCGATCCGGCAGGGTCCGGAAACACCATATATTTT. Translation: CASSPSIDPAGSGNTIYF.

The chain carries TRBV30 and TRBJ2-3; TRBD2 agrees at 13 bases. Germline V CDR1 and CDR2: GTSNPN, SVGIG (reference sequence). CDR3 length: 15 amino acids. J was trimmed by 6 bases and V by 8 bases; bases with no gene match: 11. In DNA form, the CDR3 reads TGTGCCATTGGGGGACTAGCGGGGACCAGGGATACGCAGTATTTT. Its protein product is CAIGGLAGTRDTQYF.

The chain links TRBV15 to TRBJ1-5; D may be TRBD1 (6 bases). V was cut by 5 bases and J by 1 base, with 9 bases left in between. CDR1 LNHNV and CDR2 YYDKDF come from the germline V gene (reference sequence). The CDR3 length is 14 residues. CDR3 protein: CATSAGQSNQPQHF. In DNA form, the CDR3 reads TGTGCCACCAGCGCAGGACAGAGCAATCAGCCCCAGCATTTT.

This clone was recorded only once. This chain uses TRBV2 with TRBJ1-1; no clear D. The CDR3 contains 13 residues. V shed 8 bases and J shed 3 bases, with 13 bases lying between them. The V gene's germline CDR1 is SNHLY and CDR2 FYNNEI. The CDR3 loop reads CASASQEDTEAFF. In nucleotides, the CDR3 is TGTGCCAGCGCAAGCCAGGAGGACACTGAAGCTTTCTTT.

The CDR3 spells CASSLGVGGQSYEQYF. CDR3 sequence (DNA): TGTGCCAGCAGCTTAGGGGTCGGGGGGCAATCCTACGAGCAGTACTTC. The rearrangement uses TRBV7-9 and TRBJ2-7, with a weak D call TRBD2 (7 bases). The V and J ends lost 1 base and 1 base respectively, with 14 bases between them. The CDR3 has 16 amino acids. Germline-derived CDR1 and CDR2 are SEHNR and FQNEAQ (reference sequence).

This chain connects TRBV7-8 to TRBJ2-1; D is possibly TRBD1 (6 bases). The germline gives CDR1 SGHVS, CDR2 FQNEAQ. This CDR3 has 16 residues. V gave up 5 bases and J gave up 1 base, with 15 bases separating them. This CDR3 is CASSNEQGRSYNEQFF. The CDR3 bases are TGTGCCAGCAGCAACGAACAGGGACGATCCTACAATGAGCAGTTCTTC.

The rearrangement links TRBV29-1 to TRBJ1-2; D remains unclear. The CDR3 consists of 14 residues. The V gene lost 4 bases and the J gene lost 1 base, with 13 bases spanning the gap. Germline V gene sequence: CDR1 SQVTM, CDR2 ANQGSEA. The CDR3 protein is CSVGLQALNYGYTF. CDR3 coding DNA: TGCAGCGTTGGCCTCCAGGCCCTTAACTATGGCTACACCTTC.

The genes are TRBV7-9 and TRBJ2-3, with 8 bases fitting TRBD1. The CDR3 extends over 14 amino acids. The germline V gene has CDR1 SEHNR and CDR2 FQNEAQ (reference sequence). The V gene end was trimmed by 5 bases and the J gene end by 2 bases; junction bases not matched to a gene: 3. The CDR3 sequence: CASSRTGPTDTQYF. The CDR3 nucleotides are TGTGCCAGCAGCCGGACAGGGCCCACAGATACGCAGTATTTT.

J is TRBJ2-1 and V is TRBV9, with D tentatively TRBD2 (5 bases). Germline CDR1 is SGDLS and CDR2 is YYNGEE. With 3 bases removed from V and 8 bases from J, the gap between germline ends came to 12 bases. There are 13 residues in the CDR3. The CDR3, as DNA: TGTGCCAGCAGCGCAGAGGGATTGGATGAGCAGTTCTTC. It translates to CASSAEGLDEQFF.

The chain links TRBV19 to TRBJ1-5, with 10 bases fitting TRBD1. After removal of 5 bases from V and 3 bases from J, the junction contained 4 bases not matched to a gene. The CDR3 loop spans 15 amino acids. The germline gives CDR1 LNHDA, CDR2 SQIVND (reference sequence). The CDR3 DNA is TGTGCCAGTAGTTTTGGGACAGGGGTCAATCAGCCCCAGCATTTT. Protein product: CASSFGTGVNQPQHF.

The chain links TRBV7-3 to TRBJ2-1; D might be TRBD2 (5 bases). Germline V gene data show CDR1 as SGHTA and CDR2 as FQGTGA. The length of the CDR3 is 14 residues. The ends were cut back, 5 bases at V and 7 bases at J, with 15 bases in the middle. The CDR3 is CASSTGIPGNEQFF. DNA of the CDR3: TGTGCCAGCAGCACCGGGATTCCCGGGAATGAGCAGTTCTTC.

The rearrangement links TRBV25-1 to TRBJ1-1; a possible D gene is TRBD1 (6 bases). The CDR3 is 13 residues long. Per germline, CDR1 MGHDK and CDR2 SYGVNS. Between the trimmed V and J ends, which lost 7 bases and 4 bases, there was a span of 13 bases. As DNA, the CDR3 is TGTGCCAGCATGGCCAGGGGCGTCACTGAAGCTTTCTTT. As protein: CASMARGVTEAFF.

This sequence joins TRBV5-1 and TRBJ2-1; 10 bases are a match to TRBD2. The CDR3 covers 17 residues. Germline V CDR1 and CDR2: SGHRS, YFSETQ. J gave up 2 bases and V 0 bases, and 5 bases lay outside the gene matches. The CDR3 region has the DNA TGCGCCAGCAGCTTGGGAGGACTAGCGGTAACCTACAATGAGCAGTTCTTC. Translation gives CASSLGGLAVTYNEQFF.

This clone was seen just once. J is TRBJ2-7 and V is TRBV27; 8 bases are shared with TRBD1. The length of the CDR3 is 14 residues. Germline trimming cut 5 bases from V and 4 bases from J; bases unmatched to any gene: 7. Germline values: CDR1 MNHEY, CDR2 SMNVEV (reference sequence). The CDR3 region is CASSQQGAGYEQYF. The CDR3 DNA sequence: TGTGCCAGCAGTCAGCAGGGGGCCGGTTACGAGCAGTACTTC.

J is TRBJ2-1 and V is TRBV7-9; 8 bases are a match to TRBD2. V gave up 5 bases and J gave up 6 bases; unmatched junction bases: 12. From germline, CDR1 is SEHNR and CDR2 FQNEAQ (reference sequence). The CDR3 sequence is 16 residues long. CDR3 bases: TGTGCCAGCAGCCCGATCGGGGGGGGGTCACTCAATGAGCAGTTCTTC. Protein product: CASSPIGGGSLNEQFF.

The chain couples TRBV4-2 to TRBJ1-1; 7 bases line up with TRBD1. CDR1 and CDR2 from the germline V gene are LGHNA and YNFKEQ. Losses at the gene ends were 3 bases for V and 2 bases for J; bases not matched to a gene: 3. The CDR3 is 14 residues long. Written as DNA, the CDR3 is TGTGCCAGCAGCCAGGGGACAGCCAACACTGAAGCTTTCTTT. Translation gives CASSQGTANTEAFF.